The 18 T cell receptor beta chains below come from one sample, sequenced in a study of identifying expanded T cells in peripheral blood. Method: immunoSEQ multiplex PCR; TCRdb's copy keeps in-frame clones and lacks some. The table records under 130,000 clones, roughly 90% of them present only once. The sequenced sample consisted of blood. The receptors here all came from a person aged 18 to 75 in good health.

The rearrangement uses TRBV9 and TRBJ2-7; 8 positions match TRBD1. V gave up 4 bases and J gave up 7 bases; unmatched junction bases: 16. Germline-derived CDR1 and CDR2 are SGDLS and YYNGEE. The CDR3 spans 16 residues. CDR3 residues: CASSPATGGAYYEQYF. The CDR3, as DNA: TGTGCCAGCAGCCCAGCCACAGGGGGTGCCTATTATGAGCAGTACTTC.

This clone was seen only once. The rearrangement links TRBV7-2 to TRBJ2-1; D may be TRBD2 (6 bases). V lost 1 base and J lost 4, with 11 bases in between. The length of the CDR3 is 15 residues. Germline V gives CDR1 SGHTA, CDR2 FQGNSA. The CDR3 coding sequence is TGTGCCAGCAGCTTAGTGGATCGGGGGTACAATGAGCAGTTCTTC. Translated: CASSLVDRGYNEQFF.

The chain recombines TRBV5-1 with TRBJ2-3, with TRBD2 identical over 9 bases. The CDR3 runs to 17 residues. The trim removed 3 bases at V and 9 bases at J, leaving 17 bases unmatched. CDR1 and CDR2 from the germline V gene are SGHRS and YFSETQ. The CDR3 loop is CASSWGSGGRTGRTQYF. The CDR3 bases are TGCGCCAGCAGCTGGGGTAGCGGGGGCCGTACGGGGAGGACGCAGTATTTT.

The genes are TRBV19 and TRBJ2-1; 7 bases fit TRBD1. Germline CDR1 and CDR2: LNHDA and SQIVND (reference sequence). The CDR3 sequence is 14 residues long. V was clipped by 8 bases and J by 12 bases; unmatched bases: 16. Here the CDR3 reads CASSAMSGTERQFF. DNA of the CDR3: TGTGCCAGTTCCGCGATGTCGGGGACAGAAAGGCAGTTCTTC. Full variable domain (rest looked up from reference TRBV19 and TRBJ2-1): DGGITQSPKYLFRKEGQNVTLSCEQNLNHDAMYWYRQDPGQGLRLIYYSQIVNDFQKGDIAEGYSVSREKKESFPLTVTSAQKNPTAFYLCASSAMSGTERQFFGPGTRLTVL.

This chain connects TRBV4-1 to TRBJ2-3; D remains unclear. Germline V lookup: CDR1 MGHRA, CDR2 YSYEKL. This CDR3 comprises 14 residues. Trimming cost V 5 bases and J 2 bases, with 11 bases left between them. CDR3 in DNA: TGCGCCAGCAGCACAAGGGTGTACACAGATACGCAGTATTTT. It encodes CASSTRVYTDTQYF.

V gene TRBV4-1 combines with J gene TRBJ1-6; D ambiguous. CDR1 and CDR2 from the germline V gene are MGHRA and YSYEKL. The V gene lost 7 bases and the J gene lost 8 bases, with 21 bases spanning the gap. The CDR3 spans 16 residues. The CDR3 nucleotides are TGCGCCAGCACCCCCTCCCCGGGTGGTGATTATTCACCCCTCCACTTT. Its protein is CASTPSPGGDYSPLHF.

This chain connects TRBV19 to TRBJ1-5; tentatively, D is TRBD1 (5 bases). The CDR3 is 12 residues long. Germline V gives CDR1 LNHDA, CDR2 SQIVND (reference sequence). The V gene lost 9 bases and the J gene lost 7 bases, with 13 bases spanning the gap. Here the CDR3 reads CASRAREQPQHF. CDR3 DNA: TGTGCCAGCAGGGCCAGAGAGCAGCCCCAGCATTTT.

The chain has TRBV15 and TRBJ1-6; 7 bases align to TRBD1. From germline, CDR1 is LNHNV and CDR2 YYDKDF (reference sequence). The ends lost 0 bases at V and 8 bases at J; junction bases unmatched: 7. This CDR3 is built from 16 residues. As DNA, the CDR3 is TGTGCCACCAGCAGAGACGCCGGACAGGACTATTCACCCCTCCACTTT. Translation gives CATSRDAGQDYSPLHF. The entire variable domain, with the rest obtained from reference TRBV15 and TRBJ1-6, is as follows: DAMVIQNPRYQVTQFGKPVTLSCSQTLNHNVMYWYQQKSSQAPKLLFHYYDKDFNNEADTPDNFQSRRPNTSFCFLDIRSPGLGDTAMYLCATSRDAGQDYSPLHFGNGTRLTVT.

The rearrangement links TRBV4-2 to TRBJ2-6, with TRBD2 matching over 8 bases. CDR3 length: 19 amino acids. CDR1 and CDR2 from the germline V gene are LGHNA and YNFKEQ. With V trimmed by 6 bases and J by 0 bases, 13 bases remained unmatched. The CDR3 region is CASSSPPGLGSSGANVLTF. CDR3 bases: TGTGCCAGCAGTTCTCCTCCGGGACTAGGAAGCTCTGGGGCCAACGTCCTGACTTTC.

The rearrangement joins TRBV5-1 to TRBJ2-7, with 8 bases identical to TRBD1. The germline V gene encodes CDR1 SGHRS and CDR2 YFSETQ. With V trimmed by 4 bases and J by 4 bases, 4 bases remained unmatched. The CDR3 length is 13 residues. As DNA, the CDR3 is TGCGCCAGCAGCCTTGGGACAGGTTACGAGCAGTACTTC. This translates into CASSLGTGYEQYF.

The chain recombines TRBV2 with TRBJ2-1; TRBD2 matches at 7 bases. The V and J ends lost 4 bases and 6 bases, in that order; junction bases with no gene match: 6. This CDR3 is 14 amino acids long. Germline V gene data show CDR1 as SNHLY and CDR2 as FYNNEI. The CDR3 loop is CASSGRLAVNEQFF. The CDR3 nucleotides read TGTGCCAGCAGTGGACGACTAGCAGTCAATGAGCAGTTCTTC.

The rearrangement links TRBV5-5 to TRBJ1-5; no clear D gene. CDR1 SGHKS and CDR2 YYEKEE come from the germline V gene (reference sequence). This CDR3 comprises 13 residues. Trimming left V 1 base short and J 5 bases short, with 7 bases between. CDR3 region: CASSLQWDQPQHF. CDR3 bases: TGTGCCAGCAGCTTGCAGTGGGATCAGCCCCAGCATTTT.

The chain carries TRBV7-6 and TRBJ2-1; D not certain. V was clipped by 2 bases and J by 8 bases, with 13 bases between them. The CDR3 covers 14 residues. In germline, CDR1 is SGHVS, CDR2 FNYEAQ. CDR3 DNA sequence: TGTGCCAGCAGCTTAAGGTCCAGATACGATGAGCAGTTCTTC. Translation gives CASSLRSRYDEQFF.

The CDR3 region has the DNA TGCGCCAGCAGCGGGGGGGCTCAGAAAGATGAGCAGTTCTTC. It specifies CASSGGAQKDEQFF. V and J are TRBV5-1 and TRBJ2-1; maybe TRBD2 (7 bases). There are 14 residues in the CDR3. Germline V CDR1 and CDR2: SGHRS, YFSETQ. Trimming stripped 4 bases from V and 8 bases from J, with 16 bases between.

The chain combines TRBV6-6 with TRBJ2-2; no clear D. V gave up 4 bases and J gave up 3 bases, with 9 bases separating them. The germline CDR1 and CDR2 sequences are MNHNY and SVGAGI (reference sequence). This CDR3 comprises 14 residues. DNA of the CDR3: TGTGCCAGCAGTTGGACGGTATACACCGGGGAGCTGTTTTTT. Translation gives CASSWTVYTGELFF.

V and J are TRBV9 and TRBJ1-3; D is ambiguous. In germline, CDR1 is SGDLS, CDR2 YYNGEE. Trimming removed 3 bases at V and 8 bases at J, with 15 bases between. The CDR3 totals 14 residues. The CDR3 DNA sequence: TGTGCCAGCAGCGAAGGTGGGAAGCCTTACACCATATATTTT. Protein: CASSEGGKPYTIYF.

The chain recombines TRBV4-3 with TRBJ2-2; TRBD2 agrees at 7 bases. V shed 0 bases, J shed 3 bases, and the junction held 7 bases outside the gene matches. Germline values: CDR1 LGHNA, CDR2 YSLEER. The CDR3 sequence is 17 residues long. CDR3 nucleotide sequence: TGCGCCAGCAGCCAAGATAAGGCGGGGGACTACACCGGGGAGCTGTTTTTT. It yields the protein CASSQDKAGDYTGELFF.

This clone was observed a handful of times. The V and J genes are TRBV5-6 and TRBJ1-6; the D gene is possibly TRBD1 (6 bases). The V end was cut by 0 bases, the J end by 6 bases, with 13 bases between. The CDR3 spans 16 residues. Germline V lookup: CDR1 SGHDT, CDR2 YYEEEE. CDR3 loop: CASSLGSAGANSPLHF. CDR3 in DNA: TGTGCCAGCAGCTTGGGTTCGGCAGGGGCTAATTCACCCCTCCACTTT.